One and the same sample provided the 24 T cell receptor beta chains below, sequenced in a study of PD-L1 blockade in urothelial cancer. Generated by immunoSEQ multiplex PCR, the TCRdb table keeps only in-frame clones and is missing some. The sample includes about 84,000 clones, 82% seen only once; the top ten take more than 8%. The sequences come from PBMCs, collected around atezolizumab (anti-PD-L1) treatment. These receptors originate from a man in his 70s with urothelial cancer.

The rearrangement links TRBV7-2 to TRBJ2-3; possibly TRBD1 for D (5 bases). There are 19 residues in the CDR3. Germline V lookup: CDR1 SGHTA, CDR2 FQGNSA. Deletions cut 2 bases from V and 1 base from J, with 22 bases between. The CDR3: CASSLYYVRVGQGTDTQYF. The CDR3 DNA reads as TGTGCCAGCAGCTTATATTACGTCAGGGTGGGGCAAGGCACAGATACGCAGTATTTT.

This chain uses TRBV30 with TRBJ2-1; 7 bases line up with TRBD2. CDR1 GTSNPN and CDR2 SVGIG come from the germline V gene (reference sequence). The length of the CDR3 is 15 residues. The V gene end was trimmed by 0 bases and the J gene end by 7 bases; junction bases not matched to a gene: 9. CDR3 residues: CAWSVLAGVMNEQFF. CDR3 coding DNA: TGTGCCTGGAGTGTACTGGCGGGAGTTATGAATGAGCAGTTCTTC.

The gene calls are TRBV6-5 and TRBJ1-2; D might be TRBD1 (6 bases). From germline, CDR1 is MNHEY and CDR2 SVGAGI. This CDR3 has 13 residues. Trimming left V 6 bases short and J 5 bases short, with 13 bases between. The CDR3: CASSSGTRYGYTF. CDR3 in DNA: TGTGCCAGCAGCTCCGGGACAAGATATGGCTACACCTTC.

This clone occurred a few times. V is TRBV12-5 and J is TRBJ1-1; 9 bases are shared with TRBD1. Germline trimming cut 4 bases from V and 8 bases from J; bases unmatched to any gene: 8. The CDR3 contains 14 residues. CDR1 is LGHNT and CDR2 is FRNRAP in the germline V gene. The CDR3 DNA is TGTGCTAGTGGTTCCTTAACAGGGGGCAGGGAAGCTTTCTTT. This sequence encodes CASGSLTGGREAFF.

This clone was detected a few times. The J gene is TRBJ2-2, the V gene TRBV13; 10 bases are a match to TRBD2. Germline trimming cut 5 bases from V and 5 bases from J; bases unmatched to any gene: 5. Germline CDR1 reads PRHDT; CDR2 reads FYEKMQ (reference sequence). The length of the CDR3 is 15 residues. The CDR3 here is CASSQGLAVTGELFF. The DNA for the CDR3 is TGTGCCAGCAGCCAAGGACTAGCGGTTACCGGGGAGCTGTTTTTT.

J is TRBJ1-1 and V is TRBV27; tentative D call: TRBD1 (5 bases). This CDR3 has 16 amino acids. Germline V CDR1 and CDR2: MNHEY, SMNVEV (reference sequence). V gave up 1 base and J gave up 3 bases, with 15 bases separating them. CDR3 nucleotide sequence: TGTGCCAGCAGTTTATTTCCGTCAGGGTCACACACTGAAGCTTTCTTT. Residues: CASSLFPSGSHTEAFF.

The chain has TRBV2 and TRBJ1-2; D call uncertain. Trimming left V 6 bases short and J 8 bases short, with 16 bases between. Germline-derived CDR1 and CDR2 are SNHLY and FYNNEI. The CDR3 spans 13 residues. The CDR3 reads CASREDPRRGYTF. The CDR3 DNA reads TGTGCCAGCAGGGAGGACCCCCGGCGCGGCTACACCTTC.

V gene TRBV5-4 combines with J gene TRBJ2-1; 14 bases are a match to TRBD2. The CDR3 has 18 amino acids. The germline V gene encodes CDR1 SGHNT and CDR2 YYREEE (reference sequence). J lost 3 bases, V lost 4 bases, and 9 bases had no gene match. This chain's CDR3 is CASSRGGTSGRVYNEQFF. CDR3 in DNA: TGTGCCAGCAGCAGGGGGGGGACTAGCGGGAGAGTCTACAATGAGCAGTTCTTC. The variable domain in full, with the rest retrieved from reference TRBV5-4 and TRBJ2-1, is ETGVTQSPTHLIKTRGQQVTLRCSSQSGHNTVSWYQQALGQGPQFIFQYYREEENGRGNFPPRFSGLQFPNYSSELNVNALELDDSALYLCASSRGGTSGRVYNEQFFGPGTRLTVL.

This chain joins TRBV4-2 and TRBJ2-3; 13 nucleotides align to TRBD2. Trimming cost V 1 base and J 9 bases; bases outside gene matches: 10. The CDR3 contains 17 residues. The germline V gene encodes CDR1 LGHNA and CDR2 YNFKEQ. The CDR3 DNA follows: TGTGCCAGCAGCCAAGCCGGGACTAGCGGGACCTGGGGGACGCAGTATTTT. Translation: CASSQAGTSGTWGTQYF.

This clone has a handful of counts. The chain combines TRBV5-1 with TRBJ2-3; D is possibly TRBD1 (5 bases). V shed 6 bases and J shed 1 base, with 12 bases lying between them. Germline V CDR1 and CDR2: SGHRS, YFSETQ. The CDR3 is 14 amino acids. CDR3 region: CASKNLQGTDTQYF. The CDR3 DNA is TGCGCCAGCAAAAATCTACAGGGCACAGATACGCAGTATTTT.

The rearrangement links TRBV19 to TRBJ2-7, with 10 bases identical to TRBD1. The CDR3 is made up of 13 amino acids. V lost 6 bases and J lost 4; bases outside the gene matches: 3. Germline CDR1 reads LNHDA; CDR2 reads SQIVND (reference sequence). CDR3 sequence reads: CASSWDRGYEQYF. CDR3 nucleotide sequence: TGTGCCAGTAGCTGGGACAGGGGATACGAGCAGTACTTC.

The rearrangement links TRBV11-3 to TRBJ2-7; 8 bases match TRBD2. The CDR3 extends over 13 amino acids. V was clipped by 3 bases and J by 4 bases; unmatched bases: 2. Germline V gene sequence: CDR1 SGHNT, CDR2 YENEEA. CDR3 residues: CASSFSGKYEQYF. The CDR3 DNA follows: TGTGCCAGCAGCTTTAGCGGGAAATACGAGCAGTACTTC.

V is TRBV6-5 and J is TRBJ2-3; D not resolved. Germline-derived CDR1 and CDR2 are MNHEY and SVGAGI. The CDR3 contains 13 residues. With 6 bases removed from V and 3 bases from J, the gap between germline ends came to 10 bases. CDR3 nucleotide sequence: TGTGCCAGCAGAGACCGACTGACAGATACGCAGTATTTT. Amino acid sequence: CASRDRLTDTQYF.

This clone was picked up a small number of times. CDR3 sequence reads: CASSGQGLRAFF. The CDR3 DNA follows: TGTGCCAGTAGTGGACAGGGCTTGCGAGCTTTCTTT. The chain carries TRBV19 and TRBJ1-1; 8 nucleotides agree with TRBD1. The CDR3 loop spans 12 amino acids. Trimming cost V 5 bases and J 10 bases; bases outside gene matches: 6. Looked up from germline, CDR1 is LNHDA and CDR2 is SQIVND (reference sequence).

This clone was recorded a few times. This sequence joins TRBV2 and TRBJ2-7, with TRBD1 identical over 7 bases. V lost 6 bases, J lost 0 bases, and 2 bases stayed unmatched. This CDR3 is built from 13 residues. CDR1 SNHLY and CDR2 FYNNEI come from the germline V gene. DNA for the CDR3: TGTGCCAGCAGGGGACAGTACTCCTACGAGCAGTACTTC. This codes for CASRGQYSYEQYF.

The J gene is TRBJ2-7, the V gene TRBV7-2, with D uncertain. V dropped 4 bases and J dropped 2 bases, with 9 bases sitting between them. Germline V gene data show CDR1 as SGHTA and CDR2 as FQGNSA. The CDR3 runs 13 residues. For the CDR3, the DNA is TGTGCCAGCAGCTCCTCCGTCGCCTACGAGCAGTACTTC. Translating it yields CASSSSVAYEQYF.

The chain uses TRBV5-1 and TRBJ1-1; 12 bases match TRBD1. Unmatched junction bases numbered 4, after V lost 3 bases and J lost 4 bases. In germline, CDR1 is SGHRS, CDR2 YFSETQ. This CDR3 has 15 residues. CDR3 protein: CASSSGTGGRTEAFF. CDR3 coding DNA: TGCGCCAGCAGCTCTGGGACAGGGGGCCGCACTGAAGCTTTCTTT.

The J gene is TRBJ2-7, the V gene TRBV7-8, with D possibly matching TRBD2 (6 bases). Trimming left V 3 bases short and J 0 bases short, with 15 bases between. This CDR3 spans 16 amino acids. Germline CDR1 and CDR2: SGHVS and FQNEAQ. The CDR3 region has the DNA TGTGCCAGCAGCTTTCCTCGGGACGGGAGCTCCTACGAGCAGTACTTC. Its protein product is CASSFPRDGSSYEQYF.

V usage is TRBV28 and J usage is TRBJ2-1; 7 bases match TRBD1. There are 13 residues in the CDR3. From germline, CDR1 is MDHEN and CDR2 SYDVKM. J gave up 9 bases and V 5 bases, and 7 bases lay outside the gene matches. The CDR3 region has the DNA TGTGCCAGCAGTATCACAGGGGAACGTGAGCAGTTCTTC. The encoded protein is CASSITGEREQFF. Full variable domain (remainder filled in from reference TRBV28 and TRBJ2-1): DVKVTQSSRYLVKRTGEKVFLECVQDMDHENMFWYRQDPGLGLRLIYFSYDVKMKEKGDIPEGYSVSREKKERFSLILESASTNQTSMYLCASSITGEREQFFGPGTRLTVL.

This chain uses TRBV5-1 with TRBJ2-3, with a possible D match to TRBD1 (6 bases). V lost 4 bases and J lost 1, with 13 bases in between. This CDR3 comprises 15 residues. CDR1 and CDR2 from the germline V gene are SGHRS and YFSETQ. The DNA of the CDR3 is TGCGCCAGCAGCCGGACAGTACTGGGCACAGATACGCAGTATTTT. It codes for CASSRTVLGTDTQYF.

This sequence joins TRBV7-9 and TRBJ2-5, with D perhaps matching TRBD1 (6 bases). The germline V gene has CDR1 SEHNR and CDR2 FQNEAQ (reference sequence). CDR3 length equals 14 residues. V was pared by 3 bases and J by 5 bases, with 13 bases between. This CDR3 is CASSLADRIETQYF. Here the CDR3 DNA reads TGTGCCAGCAGCTTGGCCGACAGGATTGAGACCCAGTACTTC.

The V gene is TRBV10-2, the J gene TRBJ2-3; TRBD1 might be the D (5 bases). This CDR3 is 14 amino acids long. Trimming shortened V by 7 bases and J by 3 bases, and 14 bases separated the two germline ends. Germline CDR1 WSHSY, CDR2 SAAADI. CDR3 amino acids: CASTSEQATDTQYF. The CDR3 nucleotides are TGCGCCAGCACCTCGGAACAGGCGACAGATACGCAGTATTTT.

The rearrangement joins TRBV7-9 to TRBJ2-7, with D perhaps matching TRBD2 (7 bases). V dropped 3 bases and J dropped 6 bases, with 18 bases sitting between them. This CDR3 region has 15 residues. Germline loops: CDR1 SEHNR, CDR2 FQNEAQ (reference sequence). The CDR3 nucleotides are TGTGCCAGCAGCTTTAGGGGGGGCCCATTTCGCGAGCAGTACTTC. Encoded protein: CASSFRGGPFREQYF.

The chain links TRBV19 to TRBJ2-1, with 10 bases matching TRBD2. V was pared by 9 bases and J by 8 bases, with 19 bases of the junction left unmatched. The CDR3 covers 17 residues. Germline V gene sequence: CDR1 LNHDA, CDR2 SQIVND (reference sequence). Written as DNA, the CDR3 is TGTGCCAGCCAAGTAGGGGAGAGCGGGGGGGCCGGGGATGAGCAGTTCTTC. It specifies CASQVGESGGAGDEQFF.